This TCR beta chain came from a study of T-cell reconstitution after alpha-beta-depleted transplantation in children. Preparing the TCRbeta library involved the use of unique molecular identifiers. TCRdb used MiXCR to reprocess the PCR reads, holding one entry per CDR3 protein. In the table there are roughly 50,000 distinct CDR3 sequences, 44% of which are singletons. Study-level points and caveats: After one year, T-cell counts and TCRbeta diversity mostly came from new T cells.

On this clonotype itself: Its antigen is not identified.

The specimen comprised PBMCs, mostly from graft donor cells, sampled 360 days after TCRalphabeta/CD19-depleted stem cell transplant. The clonotype was recovered from a male patient aged 10 to 17 who had a stem cell transplant for acute lymphoblastic leukemia, so the T cells may come from the graft donor.

The CDR3 sequence: CASSSGGQGREKLFF. The DNA of the CDR3 is TGTGCCAGCAGCTCAGGGGGACAGGGTCGTGAAAAACTGTTTTTT. The V call is TRBV5-6, the J call TRBJ1-4, with 9 bases lining up with TRBD1. V was pared by 3 bases and J by 7 bases, with 7 bases of the junction left unmatched. From germline, CDR1 is SGHDT and CDR2 YYEEEE. The CDR3 has 15 residues.